This is a list of T cell receptor beta chains from one sample in a study of shared clonotypes between healthy human individuals. Clones were read by immunoSEQ multiplex PCR, and TCRdb kept only the in-frame ones, dropping some. The sample lists approximately 400,000 clones; just over 95% were seen once. What was sequenced was memory CD8+ T cells sorted from blood. These receptors all come from a man aged 30 to 39 in good health. Both conserved end residues are part of each CDR3.

>TRBJ2-3|TRBV4-2
CASSQAFSTDTQYF
>TRBJ2-3|TRBV5-4
CASRTLAGTDTQYF
>TRBJ2-3|TRBV2
CASTRLAGGPHSRDTQYF
>TRBJ1-5|TRBV7-6
CASSLAPGHRRNQPQHF
>TRBJ1-1|TRBV20-1
CSAYANTEAFF
>TRBJ1-1|TRBV5-6
CASSLGQSTEAFF
>TRBJ1-1|TRBV5-6
CASRGLGEDTEAFF
>TRBJ1-3|TRBV20-1
CSARTGNTIYF
>TRBJ2-7|TRBV5-1
CASSLGGSSSYEQYF
>TRBJ2-7|TRBV7-9
CASSQRLAGGTYEQYF
>TRBJ2-7|TRBV4-2
CASSPTLVSGGYEQYF
>TRBJ1-1|TRBV7-3
CASSQGQNTEAFF
>TRBJ2-5|TRBV19
CASSTVSGSRIETQYF
>TRBJ2-7|TRBV11-2
CASSLGSGSVSYEQYF